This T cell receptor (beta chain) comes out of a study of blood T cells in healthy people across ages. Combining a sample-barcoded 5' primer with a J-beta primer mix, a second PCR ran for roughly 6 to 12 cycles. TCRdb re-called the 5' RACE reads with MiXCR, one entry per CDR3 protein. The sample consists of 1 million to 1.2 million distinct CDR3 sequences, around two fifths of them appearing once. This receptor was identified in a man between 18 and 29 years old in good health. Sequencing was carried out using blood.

The CDR3 DNA follows: TGTGCCAGCAGTGGGGAATCGGGTTACACTGAAGCTTTCTTT. It codes for CASSGESGYTEAFF. The gene calls are TRBV6-2 or TRBV6-3 and TRBJ1-1; no firm D call. The V end lost 5 bases, the J end lost 3 bases, and 13 bases lay between the germline ends. The germline V gene has CDR1 MNHEY and CDR2 SVGEGT. The CDR3 has 14 amino acids.